This TCR beta chain was sequenced during a study of T cell responses to AZD1222 COVID-19 vaccine. Notes on the study in general: Sampling that yielded the repertoires occurred only after the peak T cell response. Increases in Spike-specific TCR breadth and depth were seen after two AZD1222 doses. Clonal diversity may have been underestimated in mostly white British donors. Baseline serology detected seropositivity in only a handful of AZD1222 recipients.

Notes on this clone: Its cognate antigen is unknown.

This CDR3 comprises 17 residues. In germline, CDR1 is LNHDA, CDR2 SQIVND (reference sequence). Trimming cost V 5 bases and J 0 bases, with 17 bases left between them. Repertoires were generated with immunoSEQ multiplex PCR, while TCRdb's copy carries only in-frame clones and drops some. The sample shows around 130,000 clones, over 85% of them seen only once. V is TRBV19 and J is TRBJ1-3, with D possibly being TRBD1 (5 bases). Sequenced material: peripheral blood, taken 28 days after the second AZD1222 dose. This sequence originates from an adult who received the AZD1222 COVID-19 vaccine. In nucleotides, the CDR3 is TGTGCCAGTAGTCCTAACGCGGCCGGGGGCTCTGGAAACACCATATATTTT. It yields the protein CASSPNAAGGSGNTIYF.